The clone carrying this TCR beta chain was counted only a few times. Its cognate antigen is unknown. The CDR3 totals 13 residues. Per the germline V gene, CDR1 is MNHEY and CDR2 is SVGAGI. V dropped 6 bases and J dropped 8 bases, with 13 bases sitting between them. TCRdb re-derived calls from the 5' RACE reads in MiXCR, one entry per CDR3 protein. The sample holds hundreds of thousands of distinct CDR3 sequences; 20% are singletons and the top ten take around 20%. This sample was included in a study of T-cell memory formation after mild COVID-19. Study-level points and caveats: Pre-infection memory contained some responding clones, which suggested that cross-reactive memory had joined. Unconfirmed was the SARS-CoV-2 specificity of second-wave clones that peaked on day 37. Contracting clones localized mainly to CM and EM when CD4+ and mainly to EMRA when CD8+.

The sequenced sample consisted of PBMCs or a T cell subset sorted from them (not recorded which). The source is a young man who had mild COVID-19 (a few samples of this study predate the infection). Cell type and time point are not known. The chain links TRBV6-5 to TRBJ1-4; tentative D call: TRBD1 (6 bases). The CDR3 protein is CASRQGGGEKLFF. CDR3 nucleotides: TGTGCCAGCAGACAGGGCGGAGGGGAAAAACTGTTTTTT.